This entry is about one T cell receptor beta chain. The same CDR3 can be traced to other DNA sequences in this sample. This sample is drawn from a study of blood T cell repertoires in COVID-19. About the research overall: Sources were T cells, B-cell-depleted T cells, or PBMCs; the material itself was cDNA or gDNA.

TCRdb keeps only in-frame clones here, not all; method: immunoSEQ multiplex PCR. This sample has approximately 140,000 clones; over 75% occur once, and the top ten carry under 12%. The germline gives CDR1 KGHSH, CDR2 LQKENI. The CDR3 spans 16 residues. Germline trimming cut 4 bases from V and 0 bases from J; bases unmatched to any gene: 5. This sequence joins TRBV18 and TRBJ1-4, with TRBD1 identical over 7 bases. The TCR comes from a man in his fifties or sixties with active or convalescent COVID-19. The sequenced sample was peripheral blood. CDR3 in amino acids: CASSRDSFATNEKLFF. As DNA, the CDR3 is TGTGCCAGCTCACGGGACAGCTTCGCAACTAATGAAAAACTGTTTTTT.